The 26 T cell receptor beta chains below all came from one sample that was sequenced in a study of T cell repertoires in aging, cancer and after chemotherapy. Amplification of TCR beta used genomic DNA extracted from peripheral blood. TRB rearrangements spanning V, D and J were amplified using mixed TRB-A/B primers. TCRdb independently ran MiXCR on the multiplex PCR reads; one entry per CDR3 protein. This sample has about 11,000 distinct CDR3 sequences, with roughly 33% found just once. Sequenced input: blood. The origin of the receptors is a human donor in good health. The donor label of this sample is uncertain.

This clonotype was found once. The J gene is TRBJ2-7, the V gene TRBV29-1; D is unresolved. This CDR3 contains 12 residues. Germline values: CDR1 SQVTM, CDR2 ANQGSEA. The V and J ends lost 3 bases and 2 bases respectively, with 8 bases between them. CDR3 bases: TGCAGCGTTGAGCAGAAGCCCTACGAGCAGTACTTC. Translating it yields CSVEQKPYEQYF.

V and J are TRBV30 and TRBJ1-1; D gene uncertain. V was shortened by 1 base and J by 1 base, with 4 bases between the two germline ends. Germline V lookup: CDR1 GTSNPN, CDR2 SVGIG (reference sequence). This CDR3 contains 12 residues. CDR3 DNA sequence: TGTGCCTGGAGTGGGCAGAACACTGAAGCTTTCTTT. Amino acids: CAWSGQNTEAFF.

This clonotype is medium-sized. This sequence joins TRBV6-1 and TRBJ2-5, with TRBD2 identical over 11 bases. This CDR3 is built from 15 residues. CDR1 is MNHNS and CDR2 is SASEGT in the germline V gene. The junction had 0 bases not matched to a gene; V was cut back by 2 bases and J by 1 base. In nucleotides, the CDR3 is TGTGCCAGCAGTGAACTAGCGGGGGGCCAAGAGACCCAGTACTTC. This translates into CASSELAGGQETQYF.

The V gene is TRBV6-2 or TRBV6-3, the J gene TRBJ2-2, with D possibly being TRBD2 (6 bases). The CDR3 spans 13 residues. In germline, CDR1 is MNHEY, CDR2 SVGEGT. Trimming left V 6 bases short and J 3 bases short, with 8 bases between. The CDR3 here is CASSRLDTGELFF. The CDR3 nucleotides read TGTGCCAGCAGCCGACTAGACACCGGGGAGCTGTTTTTT.

V is TRBV12-3 or TRBV12-4 and J is TRBJ1-3, with 9 bases that match TRBD1. J was trimmed by 2 bases and V by 4 bases; bases with no gene match: 15. The CDR3 length is 19 residues. The CDR3 DNA is TGTGCCAGCAGTTCGCCCCGGGACAGGGAAAGGGTCACTGGAAACACCATATATTTT. This codes for CASSSPRDRERVTGNTIYF.

This chain connects TRBV6-5 to TRBJ1-2; 7 bases fit TRBD1. This CDR3 comprises 13 residues. Germline lookup yields CDR1 MNHEY and CDR2 SVGAGI. Trimming removed 6 bases from V and 8 bases from J; junction bases left unmatched: 9. CDR3 residues: CASSQRQGGGYTF. CDR3 DNA sequence: TGTGCCAGCAGCCAACGACAGGGAGGGGGCTACACCTTC.

V usage is TRBV6-1 and J usage is TRBJ1-5; 12 bases line up with TRBD1. The CDR3 runs 16 residues. Trimming cost V 10 bases and J 6 bases; bases outside gene matches: 13. Germline assignment: CDR1 MNHNS and CDR2 SASEGT. CDR3 sequence: CANSPGTGGASQPQHF. CDR3 DNA: TGTGCCAACAGCCCGGGGACAGGGGGCGCATCTCAGCCCCAGCATTTT.

Only a few counts were recorded for this clonotype. This chain joins TRBV5-4 and TRBJ1-1, with D uncertain. CDR3 length: 13 amino acids. Germline values: CDR1 SGHNT, CDR2 YYREEE (reference sequence). V was shortened by 5 bases and J by 1 base, with 9 bases between the two germline ends. CDR3 coding DNA: TGTGCCAGCAGACAAGATGGGAACACTGAAGCTTTCTTT. Protein product: CASRQDGNTEAFF.

This clonotype is judged medium-sized (0.01 to 0.1%). J is TRBJ1-6 and V is TRBV15; 7 bases fit TRBD1. Germline lookup yields CDR1 LNHNV and CDR2 YYDKDF (reference sequence). The ends lost 3 bases at V and 8 bases at J; junction bases unmatched: 4. This CDR3 has 14 amino acids. The CDR3 loop reads CATSSGTADSPLHF. CDR3 coding DNA: TGTGCCACCAGCAGTGGGACAGCCGATTCACCCCTCCACTTT.

This chain connects TRBV20-1 to TRBJ2-3; 7 nucleotides align to TRBD1. The V segment lost 2 bases and the J segment 1 base; nucleotides outside the gene matches: 6. The CDR3 loop spans 15 amino acids. Germline lookup yields CDR1 DFQATT and CDR2 SNEGSKA (reference sequence). CDR3 sequence: CSARLGQTRTDTQYF. CDR3 DNA sequence: TGCAGTGCTAGACTGGGACAGACCCGCACAGATACGCAGTATTTT.

This clonotype appeared a few times. The chain links TRBV6-2 or TRBV6-3 to TRBJ1-1; 9 bases align to TRBD1. V gave up 6 bases and J gave up 4 bases; unmatched junction bases: 6. Germline CDR1 MNHEY, CDR2 SVGEGT. The CDR3 contains 14 residues. For the CDR3, the DNA is TGTGCCAGCAGCAGACAGGGGGTTGGCACTGAAGCTTTCTTT. It encodes CASSRQGVGTEAFF.

This clonotype was seen a few times. The chain links TRBV5-4 to TRBJ2-2; D gene ambiguous. Germline V gives CDR1 SGHNT, CDR2 YYREEE (reference sequence). The CDR3 length is 13 residues. Trimming shortened V by 0 bases and J by 8 bases, and 8 bases separated the two germline ends. CDR3 sequence: CASSLGGPGELFF. The CDR3 nucleotides are TGTGCCAGCAGCTTGGGAGGTCCGGGGGAGCTGTTTTTT. The full variable domain, in which reference TRBV5-4 and TRBJ2-2 provide the parts outside the CDR3, is ETGVTQSPTHLIKTRGQQVTLRCSSQSGHNTVSWYQQALGQGPQFIFQYYREEENGRGNFPPRFSGLQFPNYSSELNVNALELDDSALYLCASSLGGPGELFFGEGSRLTVL.

Only a few counts were recorded for this clonotype. The chain employs TRBV19 and TRBJ2-5; TRBD1 might be the D (5 bases). CDR1 and CDR2 from the germline V gene are LNHDA and SQIVND (reference sequence). Trimming shortened V by 5 bases and J by 5 bases, and 18 bases separated the two germline ends. CDR3 size: 15 residues. The CDR3 reads CASSQFFTKGETQYF. The CDR3 coding sequence is TGTGCCAGTAGTCAGTTTTTTACTAAGGGGGAGACCCAGTACTTC.

The chain employs TRBV6-1 and TRBJ2-1; 7 positions match TRBD1. CDR1 is MNHNS and CDR2 is SASEGT in the germline V gene. The CDR3 totals 17 residues. V lost 8 bases and J lost 2; bases outside the gene matches: 15. For the CDR3, the DNA is TGTGCCAGCGGTCCCCCCCACAGGGGTCTTCCCTACAATGAGCAGTTCTTC. The encoded protein is CASGPPHRGLPYNEQFF.

The rearrangement uses TRBV29-1 and TRBJ2-3; TRBD1 might be the D (6 bases). Trimming pared 4 bases from V and 2 bases from J, leaving 13 bases between. The CDR3 consists of 14 residues. Germline CDR1 SQVTM, CDR2 ANQGSEA. This CDR3 reads CSVGQGQTTDTQYF. The CDR3 nucleotides are TGCAGCGTTGGTCAAGGACAGACCACAGATACGCAGTATTTT.

The chain couples TRBV19 to TRBJ1-2; 8 bases fit TRBD1. CDR3 length: 14 residues. Germline assignment: CDR1 LNHDA and CDR2 SQIVND (reference sequence). Trimming at V came to 7 bases and at J to 7 bases, leaving 11 bases not matched to a gene. CDR3 nucleotide sequence: TGTGCCAGTACTGAGGACAGGGCCCCGCTTGGCTACACCTTC. Amino acids: CASTEDRAPLGYTF.

This clonotype showed up just a few times. The chain links TRBV19 to TRBJ1-5; a possible D gene is TRBD1 (6 bases). CDR3 length: 13 residues. Germline V gene data show CDR1 as LNHDA and CDR2 as SQIVND (reference sequence). V lost 7 bases and J lost 4, with 11 bases in between. The CDR3 here is CASTRRGNQPQHF. The CDR3 bases are TGTGCCAGTACTAGAAGGGGGAATCAGCCCCAGCATTTT.

This clonotype rates as medium-sized. The chain combines TRBV6-5 with TRBJ2-1; 9 nucleotides line up with TRBD2. J gave up 9 bases and V 6 bases, and 18 bases lay outside the gene matches. Germline-derived CDR1 and CDR2 are MNHEY and SVGAGI. CDR3 size: 17 residues. DNA of the CDR3: TGTGCCAGCAGCCTGCGGCCCTTAGCGGGAGTTCAAGGTGAGCAGTTCTTC. It yields the protein CASSLRPLAGVQGEQFF.

To note about this clonotype: One base away lies a much larger clone, so this may be a sequencing read error. The V and J genes are TRBV29-1 and TRBJ2-5; 7 bases fit TRBD2. The J segment lost 4 bases and the V segment lost 4 bases, leaving 12 bases of the junction unmatched. In germline, CDR1 is SQVTM, CDR2 ANQGSEA. The CDR3 has 15 residues. In DNA, the CDR3 is TGCAGCGTTGTGGCCCAGCGGGGTAGGGCAGAGACCCAGTACTTC. Protein sequence: CSVVAQRGRAETQYF.

The chain carries TRBV27 and TRBJ1-2; perhaps TRBD1 as D (6 bases). Germline V gene lookup returns CDR1 MNHEY and CDR2 SMNVEV (reference sequence). V was cut by 5 bases and J by 2 bases, with 21 bases left in between. The CDR3 spans 17 residues. The CDR3 reads CASSPYSSQGTNYGYTF. The CDR3 region has the DNA TGTGCCAGCAGTCCCTACTCTTCGCAGGGGACAAACTATGGCTACACCTTC.

In its sample, this clonotype ranks as medium-sized (0.01 to 0.1%). J is TRBJ1-1 and V is TRBV29-1; D may be TRBD1 (6 bases). Germline loops: CDR1 SQVTM, CDR2 ANQGSEA. V was clipped by 4 bases and J by 3 bases, with 15 bases between them. The CDR3 covers 14 residues. The CDR3 loop is CSVAITGPYTEAFF. CDR3 nucleotides: TGCAGCGTTGCGATAACAGGGCCCTACACTGAAGCTTTCTTT.

The chain has TRBV20-1 and TRBJ2-2, with 8 bases fitting TRBD2. This CDR3 contains 15 residues. In germline, CDR1 is DFQATT, CDR2 SNEGSKA (reference sequence). The V segment lost 1 base and the J segment 5 bases; nucleotides outside the gene matches: 6. CDR3 nucleotides: TGCAGTGCTAGAGCTCGACTAGCGAGTACCGGGGAGCTGTTTTTT. Translating it yields CSARARLASTGELFF.

This clonotype is labeled as medium-sized (0.01 to 0.1%). The chain employs TRBV20-1 and TRBJ2-3, with 13 nucleotides matching TRBD2. J was trimmed by 5 bases and V by 0 bases; bases with no gene match: 5. CDR1 is DFQATT and CDR2 is SNEGSKA in the germline V gene (reference sequence). This CDR3 contains 16 residues. The DNA for the CDR3 is TGCAGTGCTAGAGAGCCGACTAGCGGGGGGTTAGATACGCAGTATTTT. Translated: CSAREPTSGGLDTQYF.

V gene TRBV19 combines with J gene TRBJ2-7; 9 bases map to TRBD1. V dropped 4 bases and J dropped 3; count of bases not matched to a gene: 4. The CDR3 covers 14 residues. CDR1 LNHDA and CDR2 SQIVND come from the germline V gene (reference sequence). CDR3: CASSTDRGYYEQYF. The CDR3 nucleotides are TGTGCCAGTAGTACGGACAGGGGATACTACGAGCAGTACTTC. Full variable domain (outside the CDR3, taken from reference TRBV19 and TRBJ2-7): DGGITQSPKYLFRKEGQNVTLSCEQNLNHDAMYWYRQDPGQGLRLIYYSQIVNDFQKGDIAEGYSVSREKKESFPLTVTSAQKNPTAFYLCASSTDRGYYEQYFGPGTRLTVT.

Within the sample, this clonotype is medium-sized. The chain employs TRBV30 and TRBJ2-1, with 8 bases matching TRBD2. Germline loops: CDR1 GTSNPN, CDR2 SVGIG (reference sequence). V dropped 2 bases and J dropped 6; count of bases not matched to a gene: 12. The CDR3 totals 16 residues. In DNA form, the CDR3 reads TGTGCCTGGAGTTTCGGGCCGGGGGGGCAAGGCAATGAGCAGTTCTTC. Amino acids: CAWSFGPGGQGNEQFF.

This clonotype was picked up a small number of times. The V and J genes are TRBV6-1 and TRBJ2-1; TRBD1 aligns across 7 bases. V lost 5 bases and J lost 2; bases outside the gene matches: 12. This CDR3 spans 17 amino acids. Per the germline V gene, CDR1 is MNHNS and CDR2 is SASEGT. The CDR3 reads CASSPPHRGLPYNEQFF. The CDR3 coding sequence is TGTGCCAGCAGTCCCCCCCACAGGGGTCTTCCCTACAATGAGCAGTTCTTC.